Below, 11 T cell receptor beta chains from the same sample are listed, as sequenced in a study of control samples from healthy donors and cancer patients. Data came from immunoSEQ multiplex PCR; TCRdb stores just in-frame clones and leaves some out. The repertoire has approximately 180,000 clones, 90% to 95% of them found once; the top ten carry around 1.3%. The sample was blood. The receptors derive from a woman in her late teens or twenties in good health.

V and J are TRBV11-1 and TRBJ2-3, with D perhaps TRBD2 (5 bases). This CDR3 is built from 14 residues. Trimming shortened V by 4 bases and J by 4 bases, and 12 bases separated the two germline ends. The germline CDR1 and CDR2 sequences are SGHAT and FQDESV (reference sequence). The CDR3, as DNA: TGTGCCAGCAGCTGGACTGGGCCCCCAGATACGCAGTATTTT. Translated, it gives CASSWTGPPDTQYF.

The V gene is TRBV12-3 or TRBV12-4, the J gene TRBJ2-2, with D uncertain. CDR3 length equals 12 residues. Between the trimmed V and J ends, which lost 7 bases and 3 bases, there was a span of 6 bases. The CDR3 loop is CASTTYTGELFF. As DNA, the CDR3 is TGTGCCAGCACCACATACACCGGGGAGCTGTTTTTT.

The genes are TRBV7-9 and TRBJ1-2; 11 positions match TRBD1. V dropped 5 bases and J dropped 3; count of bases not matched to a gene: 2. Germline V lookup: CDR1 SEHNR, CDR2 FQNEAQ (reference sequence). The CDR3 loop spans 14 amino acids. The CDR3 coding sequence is TGTGCCAGCAGCCTGGGACAGGGGGACTATGGCTACACCTTC. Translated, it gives CASSLGQGDYGYTF.

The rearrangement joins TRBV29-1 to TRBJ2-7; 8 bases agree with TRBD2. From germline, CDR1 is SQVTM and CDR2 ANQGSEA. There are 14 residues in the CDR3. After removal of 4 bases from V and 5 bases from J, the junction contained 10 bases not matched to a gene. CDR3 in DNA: TGCAGCGTTGTAATCCTAGCGGGCAGGAACGAGCAGTACTTC. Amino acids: CSVVILAGRNEQYF.

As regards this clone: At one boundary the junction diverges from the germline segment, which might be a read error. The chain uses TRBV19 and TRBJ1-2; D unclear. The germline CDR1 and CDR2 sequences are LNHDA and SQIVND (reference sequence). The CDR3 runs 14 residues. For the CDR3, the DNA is TGTGCGAGTAACTCCTGGGGTGGGGACTATGGCTACACCTTC. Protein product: CASNSWGGDYGYTF. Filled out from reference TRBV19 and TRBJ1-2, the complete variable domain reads DGGITQSPKYLFRKEGQNVTLSCEQNLNHDAMYWYRQDPGQGLRLIYYSQIVNDFQKGDIAEGYSVSREKKESFPLTVTSAQKNPTAFYLCASNSWGGDYGYTFGSGTRLTVV.

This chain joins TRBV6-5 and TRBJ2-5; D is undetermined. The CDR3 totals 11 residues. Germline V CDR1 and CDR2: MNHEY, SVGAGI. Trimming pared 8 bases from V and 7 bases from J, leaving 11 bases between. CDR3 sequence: CASELKGTQYF. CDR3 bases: TGTGCCAGCGAACTCAAGGGGACCCAGTACTTC.

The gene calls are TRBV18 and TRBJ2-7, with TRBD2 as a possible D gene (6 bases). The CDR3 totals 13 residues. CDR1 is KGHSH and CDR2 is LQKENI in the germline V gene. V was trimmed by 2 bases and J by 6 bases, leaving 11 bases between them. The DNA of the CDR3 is TGTGCCAGCTCACCATTGGAGGGGTCCGAGCAGTACTTC. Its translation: CASSPLEGSEQYF.

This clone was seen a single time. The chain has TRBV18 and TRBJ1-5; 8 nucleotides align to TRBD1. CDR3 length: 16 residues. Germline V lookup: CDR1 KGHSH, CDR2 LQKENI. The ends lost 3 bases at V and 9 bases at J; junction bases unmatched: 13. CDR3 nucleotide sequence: TGTGCCAGCTCACCGGGAGCTACAGGGGGTTTTGGGCCCCAGCATTTT. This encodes CASSPGATGGFGPQHF. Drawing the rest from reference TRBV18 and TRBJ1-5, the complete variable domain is NAGVMQNPRHLVRRRGQEARLRCSPMKGHSHVYWYRQLPEEGLKFMVYLQKENIIDESGMPKERFSAEFPKEGPSILRIQQVVRGDSAAYFCASSPGATGGFGPQHFGDGTRLSIL.

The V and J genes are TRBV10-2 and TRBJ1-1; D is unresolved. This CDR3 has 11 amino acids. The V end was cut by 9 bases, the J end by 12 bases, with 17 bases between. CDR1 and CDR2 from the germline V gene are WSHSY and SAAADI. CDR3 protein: CASRDTQQTFF. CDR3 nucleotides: TGCGCCAGTCGGGATACCCAACAAACTTTCTTT.

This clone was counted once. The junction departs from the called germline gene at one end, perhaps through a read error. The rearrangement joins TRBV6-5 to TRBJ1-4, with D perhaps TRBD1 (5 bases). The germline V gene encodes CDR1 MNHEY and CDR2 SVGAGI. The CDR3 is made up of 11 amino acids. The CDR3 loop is CASSSHRDGVF. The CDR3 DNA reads TGTGCCAGCAGTTCCCACCGGGACGGAGTTTTT.

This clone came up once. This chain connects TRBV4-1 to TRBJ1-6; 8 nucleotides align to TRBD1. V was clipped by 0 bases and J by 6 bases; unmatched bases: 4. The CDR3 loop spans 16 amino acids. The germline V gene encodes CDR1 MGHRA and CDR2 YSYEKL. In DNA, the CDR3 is TGCGCCAGCAGCCAAGACAGGACAGGGCGTAATTCACCCCTCCACTTT. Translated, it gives CASSQDRTGRNSPLHF.